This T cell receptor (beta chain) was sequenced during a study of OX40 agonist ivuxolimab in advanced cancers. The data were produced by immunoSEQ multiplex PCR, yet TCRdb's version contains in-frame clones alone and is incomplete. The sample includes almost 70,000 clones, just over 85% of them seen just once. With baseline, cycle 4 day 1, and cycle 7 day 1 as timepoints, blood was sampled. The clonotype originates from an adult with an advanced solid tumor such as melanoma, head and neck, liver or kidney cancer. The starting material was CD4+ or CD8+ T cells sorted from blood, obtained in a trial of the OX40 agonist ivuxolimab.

The CDR3 sequence is CASSYPDRNSPLHF. The DNA of the CDR3 is TGTGCCAGCAGTTACCCAGACAGGAATTCACCCCTCCACTTT. The chain uses TRBV6-5 and TRBJ1-6; possible D gene TRBD1, 6 bases. Trimming removed 2 bases from V and 7 bases from J, with 9 bases in between. CDR3 length: 14 residues. CDR1 MNHEY and CDR2 SVGAGI come from the germline V gene.